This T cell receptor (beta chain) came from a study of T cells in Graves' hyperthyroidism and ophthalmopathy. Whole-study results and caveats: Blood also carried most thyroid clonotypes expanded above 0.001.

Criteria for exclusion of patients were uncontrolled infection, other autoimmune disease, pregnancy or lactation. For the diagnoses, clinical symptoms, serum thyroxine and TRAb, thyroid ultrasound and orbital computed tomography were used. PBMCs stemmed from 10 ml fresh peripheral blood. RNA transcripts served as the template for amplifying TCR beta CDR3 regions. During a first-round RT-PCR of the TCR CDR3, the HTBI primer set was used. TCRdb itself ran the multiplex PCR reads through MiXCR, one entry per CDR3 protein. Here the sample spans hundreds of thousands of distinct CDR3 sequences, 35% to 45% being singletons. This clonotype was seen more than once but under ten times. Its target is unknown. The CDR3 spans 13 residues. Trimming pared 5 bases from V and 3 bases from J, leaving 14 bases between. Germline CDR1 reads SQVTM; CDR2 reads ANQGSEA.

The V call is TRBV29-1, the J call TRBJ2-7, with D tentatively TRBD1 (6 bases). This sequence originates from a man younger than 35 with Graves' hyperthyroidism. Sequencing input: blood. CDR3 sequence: CSVLPGHDYEQYF. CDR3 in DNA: TGCAGCGTTCTTCCGGGACACGACTACGAGCAGTACTTC.